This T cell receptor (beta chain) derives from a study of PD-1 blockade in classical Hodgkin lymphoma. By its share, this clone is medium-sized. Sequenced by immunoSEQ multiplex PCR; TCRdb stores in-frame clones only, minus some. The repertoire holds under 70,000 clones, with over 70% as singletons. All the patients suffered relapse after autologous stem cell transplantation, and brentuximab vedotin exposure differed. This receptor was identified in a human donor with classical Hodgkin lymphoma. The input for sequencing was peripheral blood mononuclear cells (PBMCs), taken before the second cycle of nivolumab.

The chain's CDR3 is CASSPFVTISGNTIYF. In nucleotides, the CDR3 is TGTGCCAGTAGTCCTTTTGTCACTATCTCTGGAAACACCATATATTTT. The chain couples TRBV19 to TRBJ1-3; D unclear. Germline values: CDR1 LNHDA, CDR2 SQIVND (reference sequence). V gave up 5 bases and J gave up 0 bases, with 14 bases separating them. The CDR3 has 16 amino acids.